This TCR beta chain stems from a study of T cell responses to AZD1222 COVID-19 vaccine. This clone occurred once. Its specificity is not known. This table comes from immunoSEQ multiplex PCR, and its TCRdb copy is limited to in-frame clones, with some not included. The sample carries some 120,000 clones, 89% recorded once. Study-level points and caveats: At study baseline, merely six AZD1222 recipients were seropositive. Nearly half of spike-specific TCRs reportedly target variant regions that are unmutated in the B.1.351 and B.1.1.7 variants. Donor demographics were predominantly white British with a female majority; clonal diversity may be underestimated.

This TCR was recovered from an adult in good health. The sample was peripheral blood, taken on day 0 of AZD1222 vaccination.

CDR3 coding DNA: TGTGCCAGCAGCAACGGCGGGACAGGGCATCCACCCCTCCACTTT. Protein product: CASSNGGTGHPPLHF. The gene calls are TRBV27 and TRBJ1-6; 9 bases agree with TRBD1. CDR3 length equals 15 residues. Germline CDR1 is MNHEY and CDR2 is SMNVEV (reference sequence). Unmatched junction bases numbered 11, after V lost 6 bases and J lost 11 bases.